One and the same sample provided the 26 T cell receptor beta chains below, sequenced in a study of identical twins. TCRdb called the 5' RACE reads again in MiXCR, with one record for every CDR3 protein. The table records roughly 710,000 distinct CDR3 sequences, around 6% of them present only once. The specimen sequenced was naive T cells sorted from blood. All receptors derive from a young man in good health.

At least ten counts were recorded for this clonotype. V gene TRBV12-3 or TRBV12-4 combines with J gene TRBJ2-7; no clear D gene. The CDR3 spans 11 residues. V was pared by 7 bases and J by 5 bases, with 9 bases between. Here the CDR3 DNA reads TGTGCCAGCATCCCCCCGAACGAGCAGTACGTC. Translation: CASIPPNEQYV.

The gene calls are TRBV7-8 and TRBJ1-5; D call uncertain. The V gene lost 1 base and the J gene lost 0 bases, with 10 bases spanning the gap. The CDR3 is made up of 16 amino acids. CDR1 is SGHVS, CDR2 FQNEAQ, per germline. The CDR3 sequence is CASSLVGRNSNQPQHF. CDR3 sequence (DNA): TGTGCCAGCAGCTTAGTAGGCAGGAATAGCAATCAGCCCCAGCATTTT.

V is TRBV4-1 and J is TRBJ2-3; D ambiguous. CDR1 is MGHRA and CDR2 is YSYEKL in the germline V gene. Between the trimmed V and J ends, which lost 0 bases and 11 bases, there was a span of 12 bases. This CDR3 is built from 13 residues. The CDR3 bases are TGCGCCAGCAGCCAAGAGGGAACGGTCCAGCAGTATTTT. Its protein is CASSQEGTVQQYF.

In this sample, this clonotype turned up a few times. J is TRBJ2-7 and V is TRBV6-5, with a tentative D call TRBD2 (6 bases). CDR1 and CDR2 (germline): MNHEY, SVGAGI. Trimming took off 2 bases at V and 1 base at J, with 18 bases between the two ends. The CDR3 sequence is 17 residues long. The CDR3 DNA reads TGTGCCAGCAGTTACCCTCCCTGGAGGGACGGGTCCTACGAGCAGTACTTC. Translated: CASSYPPWRDGSYEQYF.

This clonotype has ten or more counts. This chain joins TRBV5-5 and TRBJ2-2; D might be TRBD2 (6 bases). V lost 2 bases and J 2 bases, leaving 13 bases between the germline ends. The CDR3 covers 16 residues. Germline-derived CDR1 and CDR2 are SGHKS and YYEKEE (reference sequence). CDR3 nucleotide sequence: TGTGCCAGCAGCTTTGCAGCGGGCCGAAACACCGGGGAGCTGTTTTTT. Amino acids: CASSFAAGRNTGELFF. Together with reference TRBV5-5 and TRBJ2-2, the CDR3 gives the full variable domain: DAGVTQSPTHLIKTRGQQVTLRCSPISGHKSVSWYQQVLGQGPQFIFQYYEKEERGRGNFPDRFSARQFPNYSSELNVNALLLGDSALYLCASSFAAGRNTGELFFGEGSRLTVL.

This clonotype was counted many times. This rearrangement joins TRBV10-3 to TRBJ1-1; 10 nucleotides line up with TRBD1. Germline lookup yields CDR1 ENHRY and CDR2 SYGVKD. V lost 6 bases, J lost 3 bases, and 10 bases stayed unmatched. This CDR3 comprises 16 residues. In DNA form, the CDR3 reads TGTGCCATCAGCCTCAATCCGGGACAGGGGTACACTGAAGCTTTCTTT. Residues: CAISLNPGQGYTEAFF.

This clonotype was seen at least ten times. This chain uses TRBV24-1 with TRBJ2-1; 13 bases agree with TRBD2. J gave up 3 bases and V 2 bases, and 15 bases lay outside the gene matches. The CDR3 spans 21 residues. The germline gives CDR1 KGHDR, CDR2 SFDVKD. This chain's CDR3 is CATSDSSAGTSGISLYNEQFF. CDR3 DNA sequence: TGTGCCACCAGTGATTCCTCCGCCGGGACTAGCGGGATATCCCTCTACAATGAGCAGTTCTTC.

In this sample, this clonotype turned up a few times. The chain is built from TRBV27 and TRBJ1-2, with TRBD1 identical over 7 bases. Trimming cost V 5 bases and J 3 bases; bases outside gene matches: 9. The CDR3 sequence is 15 residues long. Germline V gene sequence: CDR1 MNHEY, CDR2 SMNVEV (reference sequence). The CDR3 is CASSPALTGDYGYTF. In DNA form, the CDR3 reads TGTGCCAGCAGTCCCGCCCTCACAGGGGACTATGGCTACACCTTC.

This clonotype was counted ten times or more. This sequence joins TRBV12-3 or TRBV12-4 and TRBJ2-7; weak D call: TRBD2 (5 bases). This CDR3 comprises 14 residues. Trimming removed 4 bases from V and 1 base from J, with 11 bases in between. CDR3 nucleotides: TGTGCCAGCAGTTCCACGGACTTTTCCTACGAGCAGTACTTC. The encoded protein is CASSSTDFSYEQYF.

This clonotype was recorded at least ten times. V gene TRBV5-1 combines with J gene TRBJ2-5, with D perhaps TRBD2 (6 bases). This CDR3 has 19 amino acids. Germline V gene lookup returns CDR1 SGHRS and CDR2 YFSETQ. The V end was cut by 3 bases, the J end by 2 bases, with 26 bases between. The CDR3 region has the DNA TGCGCCAGCAGCTACAGAGGTCTGTGGTCGGGAGAGCCGCAAGAGACCCAGTACTTC. Its protein is CASSYRGLWSGEPQETQYF.

This chain uses TRBV11-2 with TRBJ2-1; D possibly uses TRBD1 or TRBD2 (5 bases each). The CDR3 consists of 16 residues. Per the germline V gene, CDR1 is SGHAT and CDR2 is FQNNGV. V gave up 1 base and J gave up 5 bases, with 15 bases separating them. The CDR3: CASSLVRTFGDNEQFF. The CDR3 DNA sequence: TGTGCCAGCAGCTTAGTCCGGACATTCGGGGACAATGAGCAGTTCTTC.

This clonotype was counted many times. CDR3 bases: TGTGCCAGCAGGAGGTCTAGCGGCACAGATACGCAGTATTTT. Its protein product is CASRRSSGTDTQYF. V and J are TRBV6-1 and TRBJ2-3; D may be TRBD2 (6 bases). V was cut by 6 bases and J by 1 base, with 11 bases left in between. Germline loops: CDR1 MNHNS, CDR2 SASEGT. The CDR3 length is 14 residues.

This clonotype has a count of ten or more. The V call is TRBV12-3 or TRBV12-4, the J call TRBJ2-7; D ambiguous. Deletions cut 0 bases from V and 2 bases from J, with 5 bases between. This CDR3 is built from 13 residues. Written as DNA, the CDR3 is TGTGCCAGCAGTTTAGCCAGTACCTACGAGCAGTACTTC. The encoded protein is CASSLASTYEQYF.

This clonotype was detected ten times or more. This CDR3 reads CASSSQEEGVLAGVSSDTQYF. DNA of the CDR3: TGCGCCAGCAGCTCCCAGGAGGAGGGCGTATTAGCGGGAGTTTCATCAGATACGCAGTATTTT. The chain has TRBV5-1 and TRBJ2-3, with 9 bases matching TRBD2. CDR3 length: 21 amino acids. Germline CDR1 is SGHRS and CDR2 is YFSETQ. V lost 3 bases, J lost 4 bases, and 24 bases stayed unmatched.

In the case of this clonotype: The conserved phenylalanine or tryptophan normally closing the CDR3 is absent here, so this likely arose from a read error. The rearrangement links TRBV7-2 to TRBJ2-2, with no clear D. The CDR3 totals 12 residues. The germline V gene has CDR1 SGHTA and CDR2 FQGNSA. V was clipped by 1 base and J by 8 bases, with 5 bases between them. The CDR3 DNA is TGTGCCAGCAGCTTAGAGGTTGGGGAGCTGTTTTAT. It is translated as CASSLEVGELFY.

This chain connects TRBV12-3 or TRBV12-4 to TRBJ2-3, with a tentative D call TRBD2 (5 bases). V lost 6 bases, J lost 4 bases, and 17 bases lay in between. CDR3 length: 15 amino acids. CDR3 nucleotide sequence: TGTGCCAGCAGAGACTTAGGGAGTGGGGCAGATACGCAGTATTTT. It yields the protein CASRDLGSGADTQYF.

This clonotype has a count of ten or more. The chain uses TRBV12-3 or TRBV12-4 and TRBJ2-7, with 8 bases aligning to TRBD1. After removal of 6 bases from V and 1 base from J, the junction contained 5 bases not matched to a gene. The CDR3 covers 14 residues. The CDR3 bases are TGTGCCAGCAGAGGGACAGGCAGGTCCTACGAGCAGTACTTC. It specifies CASRGTGRSYEQYF.

This clonotype was seen a few times. The CDR3 DNA reads as TGTGCCAGCTCACCGATTACAGGGGGCGCCGCCCCCGAGCAGTACTTC. It encodes CASSPITGGAAPEQYF. This chain joins TRBV18 and TRBJ2-7; 9 bases align to TRBD1. CDR3 size: 16 residues. Looked up from germline, CDR1 is KGHSH and CDR2 is LQKENI. Unmatched junction bases numbered 12, after V lost 3 bases and J lost 6 bases.

This chain uses TRBV2 with TRBJ2-3, with TRBD2 matching over 9 bases. V was clipped by 0 bases and J by 1 base; unmatched bases: 5. The germline V gene encodes CDR1 SNHLY and CDR2 FYNNEI. The CDR3 is 17 amino acids. Here the CDR3 reads CASSEARLADGTDTQYF. CDR3 sequence (DNA): TGTGCCAGCAGTGAAGCGAGACTAGCGGACGGCACAGATACGCAGTATTTT.

This clonotype was detected many times. This chain uses TRBV28 with TRBJ1-2; D unresolved. The CDR3 is 12 amino acids. Germline values: CDR1 MDHEN, CDR2 SYDVKM. Trimming shortened V by 1 base and J by 10 bases, and 10 bases separated the two germline ends. CDR3 protein: CASSLFPKVYTF. The CDR3 DNA is TGTGCCAGCAGTTTATTTCCGAAGGTCTACACCTTC.

The sample holds one count of this clonotype. V is TRBV12-3 or TRBV12-4 and J is TRBJ2-6, with D perhaps matching TRBD2 (6 bases). The germline V and J ends were trimmed by 2 bases and 4 bases, with 21 bases remaining between them. This CDR3 is 19 amino acids long. In DNA, the CDR3 is TGTGCCAGCAGTTTAAAGGGTCAGTCGGGACTTCGCGGGGCCAACGTCCTGACTTTC. Residues: CASSLKGQSGLRGANVLTF.

This clonotype was seen repeatedly, ten times or more. This chain joins TRBV25-1 and TRBJ1-1; D is unclear. The CDR3 runs 13 residues. V was cut by 4 bases and J by 2 bases, with 8 bases left in between. Germline V CDR1 and CDR2: MGHDK, SYGVNS. The CDR3 bases are TGTGCCAGCAGTGGTGGCCATAACACTGAAGCTTTCTTT. Translating gives CASSGGHNTEAFF.

This clonotype was seen at least ten times. V usage is TRBV29-1 and J usage is TRBJ2-1; D is unresolved. CDR1 is SQVTM, CDR2 ANQGSEA, per germline. The CDR3 sequence is 13 residues long. The V and J ends lost 1 base and 1 base respectively, with 5 bases between them. The CDR3 DNA reads TGCAGCGTTGAAGGGAGATCCTACAATGAGCAGTTCTTC. It yields the protein CSVEGRSYNEQFF.

This sequence joins TRBV6-6 and TRBJ2-7, with 9 bases matching TRBD2. Per the germline V gene, CDR1 is MNHNY and CDR2 is SVGAGI (reference sequence). The CDR3 runs 13 residues. J gave up 4 bases and V 6 bases, and 4 bases lay outside the gene matches. Written as DNA, the CDR3 is TGTGCCAGCAGCAATCTAGCGGGATACGAGCAGTACGTC. Translated: CASSNLAGYEQYV.

There are many counts of this clonotype. V gene TRBV4-3 combines with J gene TRBJ2-2, with a possible D match to TRBD2 (6 bases). V was cut by 1 base and J by 4 bases, with 16 bases left in between. This CDR3 has 17 residues. In germline, CDR1 is LGHNA, CDR2 YSLEER. This chain's CDR3 is CASSQALRAGGTGELFF. CDR3 nucleotide sequence: TGCGCCAGCAGCCAAGCTTTGAGGGCCGGGGGCACCGGGGAGCTGTTTTTT.

This clonotype was counted many times. V is TRBV24-1 and J is TRBJ2-7; tentatively, D is TRBD1 (6 bases). Germline CDR1 reads KGHDR; CDR2 reads SFDVKD. CDR3 length equals 17 residues. The V end lost 3 bases, the J end lost 3 bases, and 20 bases lay between the germline ends. CDR3 coding DNA: TGTGCCACCAGTGATCCCGAAGGACAGATTGTTTGCTACGAGCAGTACGTC. It codes for CATSDPEGQIVCYEQYV.